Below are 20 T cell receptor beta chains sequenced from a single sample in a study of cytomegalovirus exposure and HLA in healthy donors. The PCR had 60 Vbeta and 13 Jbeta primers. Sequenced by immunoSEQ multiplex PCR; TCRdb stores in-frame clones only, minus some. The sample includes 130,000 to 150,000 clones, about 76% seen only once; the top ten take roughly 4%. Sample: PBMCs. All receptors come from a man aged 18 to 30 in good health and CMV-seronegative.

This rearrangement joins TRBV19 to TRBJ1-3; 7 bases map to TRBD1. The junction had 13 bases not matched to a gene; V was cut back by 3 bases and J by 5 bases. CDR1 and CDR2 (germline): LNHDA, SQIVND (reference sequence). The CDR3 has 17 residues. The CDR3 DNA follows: TGTGCCAGTAGTATCGTTATAAATACAGGGGTTCGAAACACCATATATTTT. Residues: CASSIVINTGVRNTIYF.

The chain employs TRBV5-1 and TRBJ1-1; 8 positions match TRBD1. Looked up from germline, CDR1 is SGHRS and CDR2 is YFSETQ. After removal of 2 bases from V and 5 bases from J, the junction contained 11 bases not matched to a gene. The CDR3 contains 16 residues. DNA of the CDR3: TGCGCCAGCAGCTTCACCGGACAGGGATGGGGAACTGAAGCTTTCTTT. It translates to CASSFTGQGWGTEAFF. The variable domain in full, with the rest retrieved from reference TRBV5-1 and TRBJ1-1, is KAGVTQTPRYLIKTRGQQVTLSCSPISGHRSVSWYQQTPGQGLQFLFEYFSETQRNKGNFPGRFSGRQFSNSRSEMNVSTLELGDSALYLCASSFTGQGWGTEAFFGQGTRLTVV.

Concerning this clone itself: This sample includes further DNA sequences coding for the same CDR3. CDR3 DNA sequence: TGCGCCAGCAGATTCGACACGCCCTCCTACGAGCAGTACTTC. It is translated as CASRFDTPSYEQYF. The chain employs TRBV5-1 and TRBJ2-7, with unresolved D. The V and J ends lost 5 bases and 0 bases respectively, with 12 bases between them. Germline-derived CDR1 and CDR2 are SGHRS and YFSETQ. CDR3 length: 14 residues.

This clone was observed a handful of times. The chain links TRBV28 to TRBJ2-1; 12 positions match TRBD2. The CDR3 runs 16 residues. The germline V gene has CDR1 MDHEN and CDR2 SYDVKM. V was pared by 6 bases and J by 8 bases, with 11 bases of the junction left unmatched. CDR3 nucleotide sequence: TGTGCCAGCAGCTCTCCGACTAGCGGGAGACTCCATGAGCAGTTCTTC. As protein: CASSSPTSGRLHEQFF.

In DNA, the CDR3 is TGTGCCAGCAAGACTGGGGGCGGGGGGGCCCGGGAGCAGTTCTTC. Translating gives CASKTGGGGAREQFF. The chain uses TRBV6-1 and TRBJ2-1, with 9 positions matching TRBD2. This CDR3 has 15 amino acids. The V and J ends lost 7 bases and 10 bases, in that order; junction bases with no gene match: 14. The V gene's germline CDR1 is MNHNS and CDR2 SASEGT.

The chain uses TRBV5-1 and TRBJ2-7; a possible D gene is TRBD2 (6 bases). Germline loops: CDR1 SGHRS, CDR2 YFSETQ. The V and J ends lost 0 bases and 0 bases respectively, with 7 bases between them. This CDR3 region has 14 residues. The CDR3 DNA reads TGCGCCAGCAGCTTGGCGGGAGACTCCTACGAGCAGTACTTC. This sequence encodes CASSLAGDSYEQYF.

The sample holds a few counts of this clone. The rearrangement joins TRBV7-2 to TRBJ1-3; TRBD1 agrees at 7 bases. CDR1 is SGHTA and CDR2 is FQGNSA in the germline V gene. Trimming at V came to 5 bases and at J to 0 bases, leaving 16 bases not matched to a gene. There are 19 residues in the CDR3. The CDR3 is CASSGGGDRRTVSGNTIYF. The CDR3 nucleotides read TGTGCCAGCAGCGGGGGTGGGGACAGAAGGACAGTCTCTGGAAACACCATATATTTT.

The CDR3 protein is CASSHTPQETQYF. The CDR3 nucleotides are TGTGCCAGCAGCCACACCCCTCAAGAGACCCAGTACTTC. The chain employs TRBV6-6 and TRBJ2-5, with unresolved D. The CDR3 sequence is 13 residues long. Germline V lookup: CDR1 MNHNY, CDR2 SVGAGI (reference sequence). Trimming removed 6 bases at V and 2 bases at J, with 10 bases between.

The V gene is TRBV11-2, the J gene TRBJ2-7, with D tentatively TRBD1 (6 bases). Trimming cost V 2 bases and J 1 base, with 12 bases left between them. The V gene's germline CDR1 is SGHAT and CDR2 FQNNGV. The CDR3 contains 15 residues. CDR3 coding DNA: TGTGCCAGCAGCTTACCACAGGGCCGGTCCTACGAGCAGTACTTC. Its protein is CASSLPQGRSYEQYF.

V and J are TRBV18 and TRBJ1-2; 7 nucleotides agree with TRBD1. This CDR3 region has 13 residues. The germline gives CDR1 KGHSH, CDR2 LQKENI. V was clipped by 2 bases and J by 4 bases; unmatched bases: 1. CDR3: CASSPRDSYGYTF. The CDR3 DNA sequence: TGTGCCAGCTCACCAAGGGACAGCTATGGCTACACCTTC.

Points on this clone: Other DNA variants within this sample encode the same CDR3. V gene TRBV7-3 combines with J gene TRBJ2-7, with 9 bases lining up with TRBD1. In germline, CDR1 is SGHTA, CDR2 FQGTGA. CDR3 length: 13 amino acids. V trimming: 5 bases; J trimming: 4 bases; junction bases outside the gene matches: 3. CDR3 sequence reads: CASSPGQGYEQYF. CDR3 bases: TGTGCCAGCAGCCCGGGACAGGGTTACGAGCAGTACTTC.

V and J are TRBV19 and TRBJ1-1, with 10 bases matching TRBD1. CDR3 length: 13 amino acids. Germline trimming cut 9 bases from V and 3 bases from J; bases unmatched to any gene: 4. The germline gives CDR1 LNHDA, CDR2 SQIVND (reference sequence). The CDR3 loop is CASSDRGDTEAFF. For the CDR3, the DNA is TGTGCCAGCTCGGACAGGGGGGACACTGAAGCTTTCTTT.

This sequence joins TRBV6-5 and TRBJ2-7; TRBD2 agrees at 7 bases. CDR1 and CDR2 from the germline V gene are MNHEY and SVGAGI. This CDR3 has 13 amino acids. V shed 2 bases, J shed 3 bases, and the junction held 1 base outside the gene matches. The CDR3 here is CASSYAGDYEQYF. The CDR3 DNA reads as TGTGCCAGCAGTTACGCGGGGGACTACGAGCAGTACTTC.

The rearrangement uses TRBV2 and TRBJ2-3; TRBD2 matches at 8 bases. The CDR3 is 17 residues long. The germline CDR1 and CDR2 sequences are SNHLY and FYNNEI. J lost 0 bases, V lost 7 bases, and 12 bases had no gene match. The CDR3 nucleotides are TGTGCCAGCACCGCACCGACTAGCGCGGGGAGCACAGATACGCAGTATTTT. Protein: CASTAPTSAGSTDTQYF.

The chain's CDR3 is CASSLGVTNTEAFF. CDR3 DNA sequence: TGCGCCAGCAGCTTGGGCGTCACGAACACTGAAGCTTTCTTT. V is TRBV5-1 and J is TRBJ1-1; no clear D gene. The CDR3 loop spans 14 amino acids. Germline-derived CDR1 and CDR2 are SGHRS and YFSETQ. V shed 0 bases and J shed 1 base, with 7 bases lying between them.

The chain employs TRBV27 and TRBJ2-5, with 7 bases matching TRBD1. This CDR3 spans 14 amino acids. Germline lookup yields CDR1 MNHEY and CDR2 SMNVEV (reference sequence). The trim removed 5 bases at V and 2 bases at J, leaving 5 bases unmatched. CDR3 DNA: TGTGCCAGCAGTATAGGGACAGTGCAAGAGACCCAGTACTTC. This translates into CASSIGTVQETQYF.

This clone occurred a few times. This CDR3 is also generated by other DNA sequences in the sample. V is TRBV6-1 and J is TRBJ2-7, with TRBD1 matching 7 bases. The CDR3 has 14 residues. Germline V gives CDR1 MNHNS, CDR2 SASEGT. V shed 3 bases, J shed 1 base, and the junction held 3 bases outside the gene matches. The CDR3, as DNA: TGTGCCAGCAGTGAGGGGGACAGTTCCTACGAGCAGTACTTC. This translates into CASSEGDSSYEQYF.

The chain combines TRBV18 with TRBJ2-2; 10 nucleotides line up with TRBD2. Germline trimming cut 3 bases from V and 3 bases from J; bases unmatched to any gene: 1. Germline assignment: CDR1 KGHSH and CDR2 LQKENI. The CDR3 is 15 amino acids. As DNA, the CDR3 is TGTGCCAGCTCACCTCTAGCGGGAGACACCGGGGAGCTGTTTTTT. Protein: CASSPLAGDTGELFF.

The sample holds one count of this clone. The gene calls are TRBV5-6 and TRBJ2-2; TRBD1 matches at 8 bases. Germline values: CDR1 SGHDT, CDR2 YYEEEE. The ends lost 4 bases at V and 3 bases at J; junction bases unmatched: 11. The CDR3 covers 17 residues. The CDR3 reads CASSPIATGVYTGELFF. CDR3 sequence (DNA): TGTGCCAGCAGCCCCATTGCGACAGGGGTGTACACCGGGGAGCTGTTTTTT. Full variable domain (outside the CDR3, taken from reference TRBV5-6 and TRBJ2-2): DAGVTQSPTHLIKTRGQQVTLRCSPKSGHDTVSWYQQALGQGPQFIFQYYEEEERQRGNFPDRFSGHQFPNYSSELNVNALLLGDSALYLCASSPIATGVYTGELFFGEGSRLTVL.

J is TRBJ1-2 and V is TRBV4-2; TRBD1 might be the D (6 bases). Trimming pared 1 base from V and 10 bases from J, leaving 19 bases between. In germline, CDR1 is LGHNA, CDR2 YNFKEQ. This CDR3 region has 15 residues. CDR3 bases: TGTGCCAGCAGCCAAGCCCACCTAATCGACAGGAACTACACCTTC. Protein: CASSQAHLIDRNYTF.